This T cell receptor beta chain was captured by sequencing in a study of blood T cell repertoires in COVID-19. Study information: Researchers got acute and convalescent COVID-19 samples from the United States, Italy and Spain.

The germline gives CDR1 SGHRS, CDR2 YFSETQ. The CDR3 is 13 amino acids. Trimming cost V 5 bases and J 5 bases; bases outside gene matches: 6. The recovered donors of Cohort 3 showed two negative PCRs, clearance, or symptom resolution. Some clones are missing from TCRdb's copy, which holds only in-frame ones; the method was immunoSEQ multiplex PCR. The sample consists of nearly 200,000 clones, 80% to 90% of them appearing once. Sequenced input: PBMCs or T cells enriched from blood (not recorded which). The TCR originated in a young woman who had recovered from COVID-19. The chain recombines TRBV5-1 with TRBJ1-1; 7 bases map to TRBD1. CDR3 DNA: TGCGCCAGCAGGACTGACAGGGTGACTGAAGCTTTCTTT. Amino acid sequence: CASRTDRVTEAFF.